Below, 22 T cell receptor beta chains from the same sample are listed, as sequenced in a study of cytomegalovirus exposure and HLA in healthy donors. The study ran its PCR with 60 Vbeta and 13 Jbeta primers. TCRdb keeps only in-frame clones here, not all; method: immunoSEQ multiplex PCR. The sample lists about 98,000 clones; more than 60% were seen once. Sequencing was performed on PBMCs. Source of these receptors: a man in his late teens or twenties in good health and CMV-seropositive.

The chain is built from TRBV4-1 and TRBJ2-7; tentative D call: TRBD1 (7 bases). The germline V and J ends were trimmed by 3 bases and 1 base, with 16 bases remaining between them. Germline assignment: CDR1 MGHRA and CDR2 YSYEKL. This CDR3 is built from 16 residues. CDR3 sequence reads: CASSQGGDRVSYEQYF. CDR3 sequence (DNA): TGCGCCAGCAGCCAGGGGGGCGACAGGGTTTCCTACGAGCAGTACTTC.

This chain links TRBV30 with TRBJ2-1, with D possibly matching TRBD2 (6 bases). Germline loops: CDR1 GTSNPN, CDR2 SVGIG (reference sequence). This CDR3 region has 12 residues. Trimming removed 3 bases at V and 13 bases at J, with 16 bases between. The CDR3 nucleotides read TGTGCCTGGAGCCATGTTTCGGGGGACCAGTTCTTC. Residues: CAWSHVSGDQFF.

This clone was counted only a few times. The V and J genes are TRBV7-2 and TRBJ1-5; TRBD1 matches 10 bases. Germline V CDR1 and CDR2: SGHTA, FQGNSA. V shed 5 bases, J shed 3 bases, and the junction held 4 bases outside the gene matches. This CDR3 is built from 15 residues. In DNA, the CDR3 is TGTGCCAGCAGCGCCGGGACAGGGGCCAATCAGCCCCAGCATTTT. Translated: CASSAGTGANQPQHF.

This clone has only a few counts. This CDR3 reads CASIPIDRGNEKLFF. DNA for the CDR3: TGTGCCAGCATCCCTATTGACAGGGGAAACGAAAAACTGTTTTTT. This rearrangement joins TRBV28 to TRBJ1-4, with TRBD1 identical over 8 bases. This CDR3 comprises 15 residues. Per germline, CDR1 MDHEN and CDR2 SYDVKM. V shed 7 bases, J shed 8 bases, and the junction held 12 bases outside the gene matches.

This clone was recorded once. CDR3: CASSNRDRATLGYGYTF. CDR3 nucleotide sequence: TGTGCCAGCAGTAACCGGGACAGGGCAACCTTGGGCTATGGCTACACCTTC. This chain joins TRBV27 and TRBJ1-2; TRBD1 matches at 9 bases. V lost 5 bases to trimming and J lost 4 bases; unmatched junction nucleotides: 14. Germline CDR1 is MNHEY and CDR2 is SMNVEV (reference sequence). The length of the CDR3 is 17 residues.

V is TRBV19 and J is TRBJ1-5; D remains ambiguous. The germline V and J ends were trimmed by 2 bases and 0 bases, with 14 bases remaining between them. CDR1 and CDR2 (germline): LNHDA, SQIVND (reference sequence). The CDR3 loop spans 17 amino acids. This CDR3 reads CASSIIAGTNSNQPQHF. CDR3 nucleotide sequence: TGTGCCAGTAGTATAATTGCGGGTACAAATAGCAATCAGCCCCAGCATTTT.

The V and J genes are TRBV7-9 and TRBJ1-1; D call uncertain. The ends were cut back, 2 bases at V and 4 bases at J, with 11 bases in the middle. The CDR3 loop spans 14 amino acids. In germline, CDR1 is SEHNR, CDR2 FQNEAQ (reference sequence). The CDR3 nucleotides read TGTGCCAGCAGCTTACCGTCGGGTGCCACTGAAGCTTTCTTT. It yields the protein CASSLPSGATEAFF.

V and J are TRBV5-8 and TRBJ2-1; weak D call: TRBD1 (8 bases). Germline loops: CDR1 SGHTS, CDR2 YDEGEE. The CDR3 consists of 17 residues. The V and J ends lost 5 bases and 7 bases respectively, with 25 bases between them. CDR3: CASSFHRGGALPNEQFF. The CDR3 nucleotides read TGTGCCAGCAGTTTCCACAGGGGGGGTGCCCTACCAAATGAGCAGTTCTTC.

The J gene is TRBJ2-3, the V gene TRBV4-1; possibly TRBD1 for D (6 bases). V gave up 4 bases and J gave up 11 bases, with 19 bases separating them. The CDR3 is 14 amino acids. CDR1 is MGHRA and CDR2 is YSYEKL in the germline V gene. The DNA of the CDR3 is TGCGCCAGCAGCCTCCCCCCCAGGGGACAAGGGCAGTATTTT. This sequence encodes CASSLPPRGQGQYF.

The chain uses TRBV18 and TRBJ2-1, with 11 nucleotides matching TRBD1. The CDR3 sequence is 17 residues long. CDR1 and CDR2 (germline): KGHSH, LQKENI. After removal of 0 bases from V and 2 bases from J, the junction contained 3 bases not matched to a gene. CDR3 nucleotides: TGTGCCAGCTCACCACCAGGACAGGGGGCAGCCTACAATGAGCAGTTCTTC. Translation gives CASSPPGQGAAYNEQFF.

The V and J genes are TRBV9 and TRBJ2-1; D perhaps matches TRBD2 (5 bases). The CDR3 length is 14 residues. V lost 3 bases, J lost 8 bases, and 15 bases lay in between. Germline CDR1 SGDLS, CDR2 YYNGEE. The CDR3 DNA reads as TGTGCCAGCAGCGCTTCACTATTAGCGTATGAGCAGTTCTTC. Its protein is CASSASLLAYEQFF.

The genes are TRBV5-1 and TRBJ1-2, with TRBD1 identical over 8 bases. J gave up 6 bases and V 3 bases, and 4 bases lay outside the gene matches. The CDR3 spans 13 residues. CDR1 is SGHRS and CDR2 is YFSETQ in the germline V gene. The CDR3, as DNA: TGCGCCAGCAGCTCTATGGACAGGGATGGCTACACCTTC. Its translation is CASSSMDRDGYTF.

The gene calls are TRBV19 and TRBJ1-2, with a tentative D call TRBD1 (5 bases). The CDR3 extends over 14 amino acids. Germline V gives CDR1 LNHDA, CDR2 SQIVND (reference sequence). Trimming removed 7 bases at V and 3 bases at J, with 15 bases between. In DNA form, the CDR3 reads TGTGCCAGTAAAGATGGCAGGGTTGACTATGGCTACACCTTC. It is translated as CASKDGRVDYGYTF.

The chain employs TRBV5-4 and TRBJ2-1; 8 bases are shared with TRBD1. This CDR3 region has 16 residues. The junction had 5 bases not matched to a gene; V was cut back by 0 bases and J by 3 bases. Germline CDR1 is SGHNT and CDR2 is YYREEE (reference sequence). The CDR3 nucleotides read TGTGCCAGCAGCTTGGGAAAAGGACAGGGCTACAATGAGCAGTTCTTC. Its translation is CASSLGKGQGYNEQFF.

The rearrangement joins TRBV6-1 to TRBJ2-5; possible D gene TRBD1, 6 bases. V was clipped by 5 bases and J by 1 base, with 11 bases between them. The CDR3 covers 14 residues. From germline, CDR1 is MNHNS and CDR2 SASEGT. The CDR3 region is CASSNTGIQETQYF. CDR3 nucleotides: TGTGCCAGCAGTAACACAGGGATCCAAGAGACCCAGTACTTC.

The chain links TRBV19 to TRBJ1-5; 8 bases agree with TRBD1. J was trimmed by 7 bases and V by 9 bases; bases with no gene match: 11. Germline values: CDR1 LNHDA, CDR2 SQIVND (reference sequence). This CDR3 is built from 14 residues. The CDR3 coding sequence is TGTGCCAGCCGCGGGACAGGAGGAGGCCAGCCCCAGCATTTT. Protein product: CASRGTGGGQPQHF.

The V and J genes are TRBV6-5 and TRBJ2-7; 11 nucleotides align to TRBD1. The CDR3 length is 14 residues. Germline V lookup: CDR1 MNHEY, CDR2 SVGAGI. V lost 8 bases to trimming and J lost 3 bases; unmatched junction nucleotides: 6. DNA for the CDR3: TGTGCCAGCCGCTACGGGACAGGGGGCTACGAGCAGTACTTC. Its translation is CASRYGTGGYEQYF.

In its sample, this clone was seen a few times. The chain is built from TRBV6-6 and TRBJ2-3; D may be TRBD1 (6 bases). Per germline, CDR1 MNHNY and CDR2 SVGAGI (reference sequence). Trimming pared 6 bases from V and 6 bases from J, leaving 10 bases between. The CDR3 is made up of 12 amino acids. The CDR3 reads CASRQGADTQYF. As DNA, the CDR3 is TGTGCCAGCAGACAGGGAGCCGATACGCAGTATTTT.

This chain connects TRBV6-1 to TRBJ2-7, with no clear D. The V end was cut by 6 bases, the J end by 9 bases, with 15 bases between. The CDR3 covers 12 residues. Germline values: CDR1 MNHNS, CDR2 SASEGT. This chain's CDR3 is CASREPGTSQYF. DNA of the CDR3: TGTGCCAGCAGGGAGCCTGGAACCTCGCAGTACTTC.

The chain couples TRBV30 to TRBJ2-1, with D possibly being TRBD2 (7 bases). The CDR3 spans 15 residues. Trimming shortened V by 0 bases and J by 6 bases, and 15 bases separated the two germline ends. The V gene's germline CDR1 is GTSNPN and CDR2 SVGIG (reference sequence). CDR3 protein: CAWSVLGGASNEQFF. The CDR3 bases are TGTGCCTGGAGTGTCCTGGGGGGGGCCAGCAATGAGCAGTTCTTC.

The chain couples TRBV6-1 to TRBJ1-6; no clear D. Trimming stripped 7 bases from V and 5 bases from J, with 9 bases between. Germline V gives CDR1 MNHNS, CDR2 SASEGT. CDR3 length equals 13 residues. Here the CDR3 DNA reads TGTGCCAGCAAGGCGGGCAATAATTCACCCCTCCACTTT. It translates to CASKAGNNSPLHF.

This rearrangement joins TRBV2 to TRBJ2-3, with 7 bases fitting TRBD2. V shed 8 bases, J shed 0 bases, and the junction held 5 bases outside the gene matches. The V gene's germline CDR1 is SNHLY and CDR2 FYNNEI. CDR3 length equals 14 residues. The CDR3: CASVWGGSTDTQYF. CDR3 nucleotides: TGTGCCAGCGTGTGGGGGGGTAGCACAGATACGCAGTATTTT.